This is a list of T cell receptor beta chains from one sample in a study of T cell responses to AZD1222 COVID-19 vaccine. Repertoires were generated with immunoSEQ multiplex PCR, while TCRdb's copy carries only in-frame clones and drops some. The profile shows approximately 110,000 clones, about nine tenths of them singletons. The specimen comprised peripheral blood, sampled on day 0 of AZD1222 vaccination. The receptor source for this set is an adult in good health. Both conserved end residues are part of each CDR3. A D gene is named only where the DNA matches it firmly. Only part of the rows carry a size: once, few, many, or a class if the clone is expanded.

size	J	V	D	CDR3	DNA
NA	TRBJ1-2	TRBV27	NA	CASSFAGYGYTF	TGTGCCAGCAGTTTCGCCGGGTATGGCTACACCTTC
once	TRBJ1-5	TRBV2	TRBD1	CASSGTGFKQPQHF	TGTGCCAGCAGTGGGACAGGGTTTAAGCAGCCCCAGCATTTT
NA	TRBJ1-6	TRBV19	TRBD1	CASRIGQGTLNSPLHF	TGTGCCAGTAGGATTGGACAGGGAACTCTTAATTCACCCCTCCACTTT
NA	TRBJ1-4	TRBV27	NA	CASGGGVYEKLFF	TGTGCCAGCGGCGGGGGGGTTTATGAAAAACTGTTTTTT
NA	TRBJ2-1	TRBV5-1	NA	CASSGERAEQFF	TGCGCCAGCAGCGGGGAGCGCGCTGAGCAGTTCTTC
once	TRBJ1-2	TRBV6-5	NA	CASAGVVSNYGYTF	TGTGCCAGCGCAGGGGTCGTTTCTAACTATGGCTACACCTTC
NA	TRBJ2-1	TRBV19	TRBD2	CASSIDGGAHNEQFF	TGTGCCAGTAGTATAGACGGGGGGGCCCACAATGAGCAGTTCTTC
once	TRBJ2-3	TRBV5-5	TRBD2	CASSFNWREGGGTDTQYF	TGTGCCAGCAGCTTTAATTGGCGGGAGGGCGGGGGCACAGATACGCAGTATTTT
NA	TRBJ1-6	TRBV21-1	NA	CASSKRARVGSPLHF	TGTGCCAGCAGCAAAAGGGCCAGGGTAGGTTCACCCCTCCACTTT
NA	TRBJ1-2	TRBV5-6	NA	CASSLERRSVYTF	TGTGCCAGCAGCTTGGAGCGCCGCTCGGTCTACACCTTC
NA	TRBJ1-3	TRBV9	NA	CASSVEGSGNTIYF	TGTGCCAGCAGCGTAGAAGGGTCTGGAAACACCATATATTTT
NA	TRBJ1-2	TRBV7-2	TRBD1	CASSYTIRDRGLLSSGYTF	TGTGCCAGCAGCTATACGATCCGGGACAGGGGGCTACTTAGCTCTGGCTACACCTTC
NA	TRBJ2-3	TRBV24-1	TRBD1	CATSEGTVFPATQYF	TGTGCCACCAGTGAGGGGACAGTTTTCCCAGCTACGCAGTATTTT
NA	TRBJ1-3	TRBV18	NA	CASSPWQGTQGNTIYF	TGTGCCAGCTCTCCCTGGCAGGGGACACAGGGAAACACCATATATTTT
NA	TRBJ2-3	TRBV11-3	TRBD2	CASSSGGAGTDTQYF	TGTGCCAGCAGCTCCGGGGGGGCCGGCACAGATACGCAGTATTTT
NA	TRBJ1-3	TRBV28	NA	CASSFPTNGPKRGNTIYF	TGTGCCAGCAGTTTCCCCACCAACGGGCCAAAAAGGGGAAACACCATATATTTT
NA	TRBJ2-7	TRBV9	NA	CASSVGQGTYEQYF	TGTGCCAGCAGCGTAGGCCAGGGGACGTACGAGCAGTACTTC
NA	TRBJ1-5	TRBV28	NA	CASSKYRVGDQPQHF	TGTGCCAGCAGTAAATACAGGGTTGGCGATCAGCCCCAGCATTTT
NA	TRBJ1-4	TRBV6-5	NA	CASSPREGDEKLFF	TGTGCCAGCAGTCCTCGGGAGGGAGATGAAAAACTGTTTTTT
NA	TRBJ1-1	TRBV7-9	NA	CATPTANTEAFF	TGTGCCACCCCCACGGCGAACACTGAAGCTTTCTTT
few	TRBJ1-1	TRBV7-9	NA	CASSTYGQANTEAFF	TGTGCCAGCAGCACGTACGGGCAGGCTAACACTGAAGCTTTCTTT
few	TRBJ1-1	TRBV12-3/TRBV12-4	NA	CASSPQSTEAFF	TGTGCCAGCAGCCCACAGTCAACTGAAGCTTTCTTT
NA	TRBJ2-7	TRBV7-9	NA	CASSSLYEQYF	TGTGCCAGCAGCTCTTTATACGAGCAGTACTTC
NA	TRBJ1-1	TRBV9	NA	CASSVYQGGSTFF	TGTGCCAGCAGCGTCTATCAGGGAGGGTCGACTTTCTTT
once	TRBJ2-5	TRBV18	TRBD2	CASSPGTSGGFQETQYF	TGTGCCAGCTCACCTGGGACTAGCGGGGGTTTCCAAGAGACCCAGTACTTC
few	TRBJ1-6	TRBV5-1	TRBD1	CASSSGTGGGGSPLHF	TGCGCCAGCAGCTCCGGGACAGGGGGCGGTGGTTCACCCCTCCACTTT
NA	TRBJ2-1	TRBV5-1	NA	CASSLEVGDQNEQFF	TGCGCCAGCAGCTTGGAAGTAGGCGACCAAAATGAGCAGTTCTTC
NA	TRBJ1-1	TRBV7-9	NA	CASSSDIGRWAFF	TGTGCCAGCAGCTCAGATATCGGGAGGTGGGCTTTCTTT
NA	TRBJ1-2	TRBV24-1	TRBD1	CATSDPGQGQGTRYGYTF	TGTGCCACCAGTGATCCTGGACAGGGGCAGGGTACAAGATATGGCTACACCTTC
NA	TRBJ2-3	TRBV5-1	TRBD1	CASRVGQGTGDTQYF	TGCGCCAGCAGGGTGGGACAGGGCACGGGAGATACGCAGTATTTT
NA	TRBJ2-5	TRBV10-3	NA	CATSSGGRETQYF	TGTGCCACCAGTTCGGGGGGCAGGGAGACCCAGTACTTC
NA	TRBJ2-1	TRBV3-1/TRBV3-2	NA	CASSQAKGSSYNEQFF	TGTGCCAGCAGCCAAGCTAAGGGGTCCTCCTACAATGAGCAGTTCTTC
few	TRBJ1-1	TRBV4-1	NA	CASSQDNEVRQSEAFF	TGCGCCAGCAGCCAAGATAATGAAGTCCGTCAATCTGAAGCTTTCTTT
NA	TRBJ1-2	TRBV13	NA	CASSATPSVPGDGGYTF	TGTGCCAGCAGCGCCACCCCTTCGGTCCCCGGGGATGGTGGCTACACCTTC
NA	TRBJ1-5	TRBV7-6	NA	CASSSAGHQPQHF	TGTGCCAGCAGCTCCGCCGGGCATCAGCCCCAGCATTTT
NA	TRBJ2-6	TRBV5-1	NA	CASEFGQGHSGANVLTF	TGCGCCAGCGAGTTCGGGCAGGGCCACTCTGGGGCCAACGTCCTGACTTTC
NA	TRBJ2-5	TRBV6-5	NA	CASRTGAQETQYF	TGTGCCAGCAGGACGGGCGCTCAAGAGACCCAGTACTTC
NA	TRBJ2-7	TRBV28	TRBD2	CASSMERGTSYEQYF	TGTGCCAGCAGCATGGAGCGGGGAACCTCCTACGAGCAGTACTTC
NA	TRBJ1-5	TRBV6-4	TRBD1	CASSADGTGGSQPQHF	TGTGCCAGCAGTGCCGATGGGACAGGGGGCAGTCAGCCCCAGCATTTT
NA	TRBJ2-5	TRBV27	NA	CASSLFGQVNSAQYF	TGTGCCAGCAGTTTATTCGGGCAGGTTAATTCGGCCCAGTACTTC
NA	TRBJ1-1	TRBV29-1	TRBD1	CSVKGAQNTEAFF	TGCAGCGTCAAGGGGGCGCAAAACACTGAAGCTTTCTTT
few	TRBJ1-2	TRBV10-3	NA	CASGTTNYGYTF	TGTGCCAGCGGGACAACTAACTATGGCTACACCTTC
NA	TRBJ1-1	TRBV19	NA	CASSFSPQGNTEAFF	TGTGCCAGTAGTTTTTCCCCCCAGGGGAACACTGAAGCTTTCTTT
NA	TRBJ2-1	TRBV20-1	TRBD2	CSASRTGGPGEQFF	TGCAGTGCTAGTAGGACGGGAGGGCCAGGTGAGCAGTTCTTC
NA	TRBJ1-3	TRBV30	NA	CAWSLQAYSGNTIYF	TGTGCCTGGAGTCTACAGGCGTACTCTGGAAACACCATATATTTT
NA	TRBJ2-7	TRBV6-1	NA	CASSDVRYEQYF	TGTGCCAGCAGTGACGTCAGATACGAGCAGTACTTC
NA	TRBJ1-5	TRBV7-9	NA	CASKPDGNSNQPQHF	TGTGCCAGCAAACCCGACGGTAATAGCAATCAGCCCCAGCATTTT